This T cell receptor (beta chain) was observed in a study of molecular identifiers for immune sequencing clone quantification. Study-level results: Identical TCR molecules sharing a barcode could underestimate highly expanded clone sizes.

TCRdb analysed the PCR reads with MiXCR anew, one entry per CDR3 protein. The data show about 630,000 distinct CDR3 sequences, about 25% seen once. In its sample, this clonotype was seen many times. Antigen specificity is unknown. Sorting recovered naive CD8 T cells on a CD8+CD4-CCR7+CD45RA+ profile. Germline V gives CDR1 MGHRA, CDR2 YSYEKL. Trimming cost V 4 bases and J 1 base; bases outside gene matches: 6. The CDR3 is made up of 15 amino acids. Sequencing was performed on naive CD8+ T cells from blood, with Jurkat cell RNA spiked in. Specified subset: FACS-sorted CD8+CD4-CCR7+CD45RA+ naive T cells. The rearrangement links TRBV4-1 to TRBJ1-1; 7 positions match TRBD1. The clonotype was recovered from a human donor in good health. Some libraries in this study had Jurkat cell RNA spiked in. The CDR3 nucleotides are TGCGCCAGCAGCCTCCGGACAGGCTCGAACACTGAAGCTTTCTTT. This sequence encodes CASSLRTGSNTEAFF.